This T cell receptor beta chain was captured in a study of a mutant IDH1 vaccine in newly diagnosed glioma. The data were produced by immunoSEQ multiplex PCR, yet TCRdb's version contains in-frame clones alone and is incomplete. The data hold 26,000 or so clones, with 75% to 90% observed a single time. This sample's time point: week 35, safety follow-up. With topical imiquimod, each dose of the vaccine consisted of 300 ug of mutant IDH1 20-mer peptide. About this clone itself: What it recognizes is unknown.

V was pared by 0 bases and J by 5 bases, with 21 bases between. CDR3 size: 17 residues. Germline CDR1 SGHDT, CDR2 YYEEEE. The sequences come from PBMCs, collected from a glioma patient whose treatment included an IDH1 peptide vaccine. This clonotype was sampled from a young man with glioma. The chain couples TRBV5-6 to TRBJ2-7, with D possibly being TRBD1 (5 bases). This CDR3 reads CASSLVDKVTGFDEQYF. The CDR3 DNA follows: TGTGCCAGCAGCTTGGTGGACAAGGTTACTGGATTCGACGAGCAGTACTTC.